This T cell receptor (beta chain) was obtained from a study of blood T cell repertoires in COVID-19 (dated by TCRdb to 2018 to 2020). In terms of the full investigation: The collaborator samples originated in the United States, Italy and Spain and spanned the acute and convalescent phases of COVID-19. The material from the prospective study consisted of cDNA or gDNA derived from T cells, B-cell-depleted T cells, or PBMCs. Deeply sampled blood TCRbeta repertoires from subjects exposed to, actively infected with, or recovered from COVID-19 were included in the dataset. A freely available public database, intended as a resource for researchers studying the immune response to SARS-CoV-2, is where the repertoires were released. Samples came from the ongoing ImmuneRACE study (first 160 participants) plus 1,254 subjects from 6 global collaborators. Nearly every sample came with metadata listing a de-identified subject ID, COVID-19 status, age in years and sex. Where available, HLA class I and class II types were obtained from metadata supplied by the sample provider rather than from assay-based typing.

A remark on this clone: Its binding antigen is unknown. Nothing much larger sits one base from this clone, and base qualities are not available.

Overall results and qualifications from the work: The quantity of clinical and demographic metadata differed by source and by participant and was supplied without curation.

From the cysteine through the phenylalanine, the CDR3 covers 13 amino acids. The entry retains the CDR3 DNA only, 39 bases that are in frame from base 1. Germline trimming amounts to 8 bases on V and 3 bases on J, with 6 as the count of junction bases outside the gene matches. In the germline V gene, CDR1 corresponds to SGHRS and CDR2 to YFSETQ. In Seattle, one collaborating source enrolled patients while the infection was active and tracked those patients longitudinally over the course of disease. Whole blood was collected in K2EDTA tubes by collaborating institutions according to the institutions' own protocols. Collaborator samples were shipped for TCRbeta analysis as frozen whole blood, isolated PBMCs, or DNA extracted from either sample type. The immunoSEQ Assay, a bias-controlled multiplex PCR, was used to amplify TCRbeta CDR3 regions from genomic DNA. Per the original workflow: The number of nucleated cells in each sample was estimated by amplification of reference gene primers within the assay. To quantify the absolute abundance of each unique TCRbeta CDR3 rearrangement, sequence reads were collapsed and filtered. Productive Simpson clonality was computed per sample as the square root of Simpson's diversity index over productive rearrangements. Not all clones reach the TCRdb copy of this immuneACCESS table, which keeps in-frame sequences only. Checked studies attribute under half of the gap to unresolved V genes and leave the rest unexplained. Clonal size and the V and J genes are those of that table, whereas D and trimming came from the DNA. This sample gives 84,000 or so clones in total; just under 80% of them show up just once. The biggest ten clones account for 6.3% of the sample.

The chain is made from TRBV5-1 and TRBJ1-1; 8 central bases correspond to TRBD1. Sequencing was performed on peripheral blood. The clonotype was recovered from a man aged 70 or older with COVID-19, enrolled during active disease. The CDR3 has the sequence CASQGARDTEAFF. The sequenced DNA is TGCGCCAGTCAGGGGGCCCGTGACACTGAAGCTTTCTTT.